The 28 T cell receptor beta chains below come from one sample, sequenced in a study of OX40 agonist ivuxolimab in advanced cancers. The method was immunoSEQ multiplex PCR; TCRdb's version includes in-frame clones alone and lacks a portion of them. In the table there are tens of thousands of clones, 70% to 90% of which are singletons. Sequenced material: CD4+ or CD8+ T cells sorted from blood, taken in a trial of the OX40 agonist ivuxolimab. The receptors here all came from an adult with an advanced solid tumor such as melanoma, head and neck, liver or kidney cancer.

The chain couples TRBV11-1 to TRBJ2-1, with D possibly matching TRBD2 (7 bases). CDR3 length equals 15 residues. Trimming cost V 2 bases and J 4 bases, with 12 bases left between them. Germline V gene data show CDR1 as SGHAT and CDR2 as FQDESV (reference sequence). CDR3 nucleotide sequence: TGTGCCAGCAGCTTACGGCGGGGGCCGTACAATGAGCAGTTCTTC. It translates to CASSLRRGPYNEQFF.

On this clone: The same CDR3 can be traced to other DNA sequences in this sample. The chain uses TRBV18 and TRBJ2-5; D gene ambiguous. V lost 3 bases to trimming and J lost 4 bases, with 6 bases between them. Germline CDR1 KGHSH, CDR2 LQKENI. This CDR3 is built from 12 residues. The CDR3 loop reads CASSPGRETQYF. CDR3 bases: TGTGCCAGCTCACCGGGTAGAGAGACCCAGTACTTC. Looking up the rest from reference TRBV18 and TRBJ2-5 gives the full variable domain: NAGVMQNPRHLVRRRGQEARLRCSPMKGHSHVYWYRQLPEEGLKFMVYLQKENIIDESGMPKERFSAEFPKEGPSILRIQQVVRGDSAAYFCASSPGRETQYFGPGTRLLVL.

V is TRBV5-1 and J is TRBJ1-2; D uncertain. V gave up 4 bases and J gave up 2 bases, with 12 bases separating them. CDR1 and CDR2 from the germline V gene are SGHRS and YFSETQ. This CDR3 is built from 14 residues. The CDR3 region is CASSPAGTNYGYTF. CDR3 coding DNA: TGCGCCAGCAGCCCAGCAGGTACGAACTATGGCTACACCTTC.

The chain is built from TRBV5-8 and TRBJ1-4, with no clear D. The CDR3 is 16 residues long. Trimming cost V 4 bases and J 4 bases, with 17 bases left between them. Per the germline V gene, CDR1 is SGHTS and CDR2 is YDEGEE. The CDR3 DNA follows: TGTGCCAGCAGCAGCCACCTGGATCAGTATAATGAAAAACTGTTTTTT. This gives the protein CASSSHLDQYNEKLFF.

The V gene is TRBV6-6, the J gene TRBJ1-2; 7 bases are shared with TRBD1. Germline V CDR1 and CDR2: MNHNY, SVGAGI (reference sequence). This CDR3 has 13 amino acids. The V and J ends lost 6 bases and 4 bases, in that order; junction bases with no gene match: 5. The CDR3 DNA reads TGTGCCAGCAGGCCACGACAGGGCTATGGCTACACCTTC. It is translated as CASRPRQGYGYTF.

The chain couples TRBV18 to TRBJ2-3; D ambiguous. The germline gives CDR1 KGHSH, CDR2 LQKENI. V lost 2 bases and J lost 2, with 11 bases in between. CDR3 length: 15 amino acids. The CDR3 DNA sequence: TGTGCCAGCTCACCAAGCGCGCGGACCACAGATACGCAGTATTTT. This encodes CASSPSARTTDTQYF.

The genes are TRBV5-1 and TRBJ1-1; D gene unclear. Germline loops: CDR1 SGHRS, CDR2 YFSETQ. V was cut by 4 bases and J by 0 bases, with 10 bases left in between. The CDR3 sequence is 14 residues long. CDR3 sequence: CASSPTSMNTEAFF. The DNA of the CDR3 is TGCGCCAGCAGCCCGACATCCATGAACACTGAAGCTTTCTTT.

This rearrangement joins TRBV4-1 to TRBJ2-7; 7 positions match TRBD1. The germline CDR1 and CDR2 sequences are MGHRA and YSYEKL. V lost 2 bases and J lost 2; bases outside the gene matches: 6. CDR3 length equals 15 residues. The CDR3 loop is CASSQNRGLPYEQYF. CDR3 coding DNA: TGCGCCAGCAGCCAAAACAGGGGATTACCCTACGAGCAGTACTTC.

The CDR3 sequence: CAISDRGAHGYTF. CDR3 nucleotide sequence: TGTGCCATCAGTGACCGAGGCGCCCATGGCTACACCTTC. The genes are TRBV10-3 and TRBJ1-2; the D is unclear. Per germline, CDR1 ENHRY and CDR2 SYGVKD. Trimming removed 3 bases at V and 6 bases at J, with 11 bases between. There are 13 residues in the CDR3.

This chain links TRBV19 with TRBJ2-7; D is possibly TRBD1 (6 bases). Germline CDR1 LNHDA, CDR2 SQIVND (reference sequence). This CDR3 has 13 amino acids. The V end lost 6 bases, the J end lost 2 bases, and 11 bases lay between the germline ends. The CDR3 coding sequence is TGTGCCAGTAGCGTTGAGGGGGCCTACGAGCAGTACTTC. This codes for CASSVEGAYEQYF.

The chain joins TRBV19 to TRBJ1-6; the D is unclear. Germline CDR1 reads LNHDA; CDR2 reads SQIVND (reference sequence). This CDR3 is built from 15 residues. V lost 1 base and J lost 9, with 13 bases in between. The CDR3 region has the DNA TGTGCCAGTAGTATAGCCCAGTCCGGAGCTTCACCCCTCCACTTT. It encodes CASSIAQSGASPLHF.

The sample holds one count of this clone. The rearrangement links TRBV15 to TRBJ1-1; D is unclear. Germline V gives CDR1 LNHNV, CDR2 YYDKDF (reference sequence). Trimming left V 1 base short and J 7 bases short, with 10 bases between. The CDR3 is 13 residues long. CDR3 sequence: CATSRGLESEAFF. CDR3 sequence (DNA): TGTGCCACCAGCAGAGGGTTAGAGAGTGAAGCTTTCTTT.

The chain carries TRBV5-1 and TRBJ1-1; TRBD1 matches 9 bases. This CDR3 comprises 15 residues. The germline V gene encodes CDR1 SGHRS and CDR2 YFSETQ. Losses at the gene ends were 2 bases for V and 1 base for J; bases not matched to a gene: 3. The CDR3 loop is CASSFSTGGNTEAFF. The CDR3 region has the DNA TGCGCCAGCAGCTTCTCGACAGGGGGGAACACTGAAGCTTTCTTT.

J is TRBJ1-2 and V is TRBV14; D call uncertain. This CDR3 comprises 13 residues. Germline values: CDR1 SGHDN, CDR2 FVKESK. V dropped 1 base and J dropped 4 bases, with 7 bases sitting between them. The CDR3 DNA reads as TGTGCCAGCAGCCAAGGGGGTGGCTATGGCTACACCTTC. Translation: CASSQGGGYGYTF.

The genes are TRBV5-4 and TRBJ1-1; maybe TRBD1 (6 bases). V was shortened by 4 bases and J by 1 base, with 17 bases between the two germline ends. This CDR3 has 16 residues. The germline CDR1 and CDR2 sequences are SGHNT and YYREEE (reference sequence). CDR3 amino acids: CASSPGQPFGNTEAFF. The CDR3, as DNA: TGTGCCAGCAGCCCTGGACAGCCCTTTGGGAACACTGAAGCTTTCTTT.

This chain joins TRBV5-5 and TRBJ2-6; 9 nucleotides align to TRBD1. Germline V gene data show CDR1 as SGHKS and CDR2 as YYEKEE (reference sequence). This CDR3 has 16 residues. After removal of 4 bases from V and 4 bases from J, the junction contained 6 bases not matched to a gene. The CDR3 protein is CASSLTGGLGANVLTF. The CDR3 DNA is TGTGCCAGCAGCCTTACAGGGGGCCTAGGGGCCAACGTCCTGACTTTC.

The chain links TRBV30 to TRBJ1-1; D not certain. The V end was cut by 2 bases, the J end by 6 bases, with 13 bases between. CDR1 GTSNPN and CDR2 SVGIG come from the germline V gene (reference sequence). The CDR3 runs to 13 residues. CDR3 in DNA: TGTGCCTGGAGTTTAAGGGAAAGGGCTGAAGCTTTCTTT. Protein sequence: CAWSLRERAEAFF.

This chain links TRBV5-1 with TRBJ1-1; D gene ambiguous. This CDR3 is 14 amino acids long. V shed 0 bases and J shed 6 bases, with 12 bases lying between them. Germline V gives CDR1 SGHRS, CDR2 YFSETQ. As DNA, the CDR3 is TGCGCCAGCAGCTTGGTGAGCGGGATTCCTGAAGCTTTCTTT. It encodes CASSLVSGIPEAFF. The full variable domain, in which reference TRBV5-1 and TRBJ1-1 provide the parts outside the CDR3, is KAGVTQTPRYLIKTRGQQVTLSCSPISGHRSVSWYQQTPGQGLQFLFEYFSETQRNKGNFPGRFSGRQFSNSRSEMNVSTLELGDSALYLCASSLVSGIPEAFFGQGTRLTVV.

CDR3 amino acids: CASSKRGGLGETQYF. DNA of the CDR3: TGTGCCAGCAGTAAAAGGGGGGGCCTCGGAGAGACCCAGTACTTC. This chain connects TRBV25-1 to TRBJ2-5; tentative D call: TRBD2 (7 bases). CDR3 length: 15 amino acids. The V gene lost 5 bases and the J gene lost 4 bases, with 17 bases spanning the gap. CDR1 is MGHDK and CDR2 is SYGVNS in the germline V gene.

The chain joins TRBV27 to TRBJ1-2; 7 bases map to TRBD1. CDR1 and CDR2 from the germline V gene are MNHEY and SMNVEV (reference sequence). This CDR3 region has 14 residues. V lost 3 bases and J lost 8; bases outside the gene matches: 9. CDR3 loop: CASSLFGQEGGYTF. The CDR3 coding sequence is TGTGCCAGCAGTTTGTTCGGACAGGAGGGCGGCTACACCTTC.

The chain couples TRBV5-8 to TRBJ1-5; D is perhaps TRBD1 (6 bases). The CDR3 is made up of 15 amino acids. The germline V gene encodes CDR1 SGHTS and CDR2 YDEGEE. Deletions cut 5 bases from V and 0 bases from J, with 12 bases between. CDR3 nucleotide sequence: TGTGCCAGCAGACGGGGGCTTTATAGCAATCAGCCCCAGCATTTT. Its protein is CASRRGLYSNQPQHF. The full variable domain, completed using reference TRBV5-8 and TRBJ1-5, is EAGVTQSPTHLIKTRGQQATLRCSPISGHTSVYWYQQALGLGLQFLLWYDEGEERNRGNFPPRFSGRQFPNYSSELNVNALELEDSALYLCASRRGLYSNQPQHFGDGTRLSIL.

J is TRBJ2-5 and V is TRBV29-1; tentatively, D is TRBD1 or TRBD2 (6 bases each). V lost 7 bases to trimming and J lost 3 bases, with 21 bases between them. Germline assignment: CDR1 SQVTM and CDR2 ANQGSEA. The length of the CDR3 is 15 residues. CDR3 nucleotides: TGCAGCGCCCGGCGGGACACGGGACGGAAAGAGACCCAGTACTTC. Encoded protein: CSARRDTGRKETQYF. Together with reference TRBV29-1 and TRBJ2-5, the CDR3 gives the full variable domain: SAVISQKPSRDICQRGTSLTIQCQVDSQVTMMFWYRQQPGQSLTLIATANQGSEATYESGFVIDKFPISRPNLTFSTLTVSNMSPEDSSIYLCSARRDTGRKETQYFGPGTRLLVL.

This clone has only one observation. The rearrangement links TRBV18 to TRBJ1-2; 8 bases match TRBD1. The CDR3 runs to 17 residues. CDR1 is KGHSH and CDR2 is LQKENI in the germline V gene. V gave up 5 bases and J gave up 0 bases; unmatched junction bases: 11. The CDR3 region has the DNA TGTGCCAGCTCAAGGGGGACAGGAGGACTTGCTAACTATGGCTACACCTTC. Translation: CASSRGTGGLANYGYTF.

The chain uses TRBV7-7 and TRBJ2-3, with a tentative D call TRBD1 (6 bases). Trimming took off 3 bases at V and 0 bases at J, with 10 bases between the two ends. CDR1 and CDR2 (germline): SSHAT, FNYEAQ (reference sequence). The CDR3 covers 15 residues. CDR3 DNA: TGTGCCAGCAGCTTGACGACAGGTAGCACAGATACGCAGTATTTT. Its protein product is CASSLTTGSTDTQYF.

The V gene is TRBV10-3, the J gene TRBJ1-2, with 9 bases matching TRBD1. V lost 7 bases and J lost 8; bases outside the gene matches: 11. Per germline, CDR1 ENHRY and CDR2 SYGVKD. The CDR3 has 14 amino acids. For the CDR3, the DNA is TGTGCCATCAATTCCGACAGGGGGTTCCGGGGCTACACCTTC. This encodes CAINSDRGFRGYTF.

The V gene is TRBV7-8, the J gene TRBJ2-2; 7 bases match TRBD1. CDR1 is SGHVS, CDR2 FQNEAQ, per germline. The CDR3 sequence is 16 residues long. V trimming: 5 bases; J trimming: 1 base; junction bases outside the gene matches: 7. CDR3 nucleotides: TGTGCCAGCAGCGCAACCGGGACAGTGAACACCGGGGAGCTGTTTTTT. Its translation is CASSATGTVNTGELFF.

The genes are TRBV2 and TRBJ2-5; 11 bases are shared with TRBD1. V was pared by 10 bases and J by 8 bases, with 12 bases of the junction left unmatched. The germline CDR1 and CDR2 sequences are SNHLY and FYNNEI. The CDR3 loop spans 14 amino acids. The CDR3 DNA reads TGTGCCATCCTATGGGAGGGACAGGGGGATACCCAGTACTTC. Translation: CAILWEGQGDTQYF.

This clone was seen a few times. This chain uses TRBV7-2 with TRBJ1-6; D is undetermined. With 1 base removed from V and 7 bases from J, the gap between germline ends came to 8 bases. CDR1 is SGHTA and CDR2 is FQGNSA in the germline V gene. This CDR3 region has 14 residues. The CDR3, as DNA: TGTGCCAGCAGCTTAGGACGGCGGAATTCACCCCTCCACTTT. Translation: CASSLGRRNSPLHF.